This TCR beta chain was sequenced during a study of shared T cell receptors in the human thymus. V shed 4 bases, J shed 1 base, and the junction held 13 bases outside the gene matches. Germline CDR1 reads LGHNA; CDR2 reads YNFKEQ. CDR3 length: 19 amino acids. Method: immunoSEQ multiplex PCR; TCRdb's copy keeps in-frame clones and lacks some. The sample records hundreds of thousands of clones, around nine tenths being singletons. This same sample was also part of a study on human thymus T cells. As that report states: The thymus tissue came from resections taken during corrective heart surgery.

The sample taken for sequencing was thymocytes. This chain links TRBV4-2 with TRBJ1-5, with TRBD1 matching over 10 bases. This receptor was taken from a boy younger than two with a congenital heart defect. The CDR3 DNA reads as TGTGCCAGCAGCCCGGGAGGTAGCCGGGACAGGGGAAGCAATCAGCCCCAGCATTTT. Translated: CASSPGGSRDRGSNQPQHF.